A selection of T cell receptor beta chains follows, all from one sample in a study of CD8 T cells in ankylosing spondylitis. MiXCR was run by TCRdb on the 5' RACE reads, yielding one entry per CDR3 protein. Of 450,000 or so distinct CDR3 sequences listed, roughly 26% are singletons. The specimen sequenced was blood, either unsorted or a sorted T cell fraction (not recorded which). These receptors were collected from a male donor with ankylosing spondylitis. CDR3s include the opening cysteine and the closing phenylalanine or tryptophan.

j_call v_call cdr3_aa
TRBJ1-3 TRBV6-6 CASSDGSGNTIYF
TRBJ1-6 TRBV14 CASSQRDRNSPLHF
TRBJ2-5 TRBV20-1 CSAPGLAGQTQYF
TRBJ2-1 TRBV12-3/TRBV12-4 CASSLLTGANNEQFF
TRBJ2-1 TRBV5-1 CASSLSSRSYNEQFF
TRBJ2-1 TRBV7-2 CASSLRLRGGDEQFF
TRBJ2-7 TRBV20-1 CSATDRGLVHF
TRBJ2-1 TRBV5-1 CASTRSPGSGYNEQFF
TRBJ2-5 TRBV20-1 CSAREPRQETQYF
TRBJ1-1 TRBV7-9 CASSPPRPEAFF
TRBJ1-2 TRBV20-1 CSALRPRDYGYTF
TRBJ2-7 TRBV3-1 CASSQDRQLAYEQYF
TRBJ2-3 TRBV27 CASSKTRYGGTDTQYF
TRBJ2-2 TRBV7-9 CAGTKTSGRTNTGELFF
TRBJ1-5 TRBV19 CASSIHQFNQPQHF
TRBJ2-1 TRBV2 CASSNRLDNEQFF
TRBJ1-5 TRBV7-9 CASSLDGSANQPQHF
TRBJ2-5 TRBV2 CASSGPSGRETQYF
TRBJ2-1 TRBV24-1 CATSDPRAGGPLGGNEQFF
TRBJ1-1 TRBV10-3 CAIVPGGGNTEAFF
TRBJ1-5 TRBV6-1 CASSESGGLYSNQPQHF
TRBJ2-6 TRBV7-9 CASSLAPSGPGANVLTF
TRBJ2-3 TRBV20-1 CSARVMGSTDTQYF
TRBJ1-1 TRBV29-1 CSVGTSYGVNTEAFF
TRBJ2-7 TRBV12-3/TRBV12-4 CASRAQGGPYEQYF
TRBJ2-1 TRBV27 CASSPMASYNEQFF
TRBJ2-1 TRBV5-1 CASSGTGVGEQFF
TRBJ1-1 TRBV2 CASSGRLGDTEAFF
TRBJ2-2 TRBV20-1 CSASGGMNTGELFF
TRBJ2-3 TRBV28 CASRLAGRADTQYF
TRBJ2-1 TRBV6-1 CASSGPLAGVYNEQFF
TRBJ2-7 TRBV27 CASSGLGSSYEQYF
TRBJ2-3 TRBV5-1 CASSIRDRADTQYF
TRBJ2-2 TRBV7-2 CASSLIAGGSGELFF
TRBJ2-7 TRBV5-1 CASSPRTSGSYGEQYF
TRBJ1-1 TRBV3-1 CASSQDLWGVEAFF
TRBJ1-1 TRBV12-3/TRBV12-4 CASSLMGKDTEAFF
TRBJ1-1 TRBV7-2 CASSLGGAVNTEAFF
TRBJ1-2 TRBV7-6 CASSSGGGSDYGYTF
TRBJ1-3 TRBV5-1 CASSWDSSGNTIYF
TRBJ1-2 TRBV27 CASSFGNLNYGYTF
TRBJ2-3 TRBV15 CATSGWGTDTQYF
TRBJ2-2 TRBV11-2 CASSLGLAGATNTGELFF
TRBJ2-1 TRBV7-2 CASSLIGYRQQFF
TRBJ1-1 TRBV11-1 CASSPSGEYTEAFF
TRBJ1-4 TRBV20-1 CSARGPTGEEKLFF
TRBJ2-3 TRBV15 CATSRDQGRDTQYF
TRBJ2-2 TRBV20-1 CSARDPRGSGAGELFF
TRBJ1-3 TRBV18 CASSPPTGLVDTIYF
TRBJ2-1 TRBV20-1 CSASIGLDNEQFF
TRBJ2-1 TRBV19 CASSIASGSSNEQFF
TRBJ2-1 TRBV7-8 CASSLGGAGGSYNEQFF
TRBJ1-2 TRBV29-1 CSVPRPGSNYGYTF
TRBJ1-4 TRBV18 CASSPGRGSTEKLFF
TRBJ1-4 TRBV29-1 CSVVRTGANEKLFF